This TCR beta chain was sequenced during a study of shared clonotypes between healthy human individuals. Study in general: Per donor, CD8 memory used one plate, CD8 naive used two, CD4 memory used three and CD4 naive used three.

From germline, CDR1 is KGHSH and CDR2 LQKENI. The CDR3 covers 15 residues. The ends were cut back, 4 bases at V and 1 base at J, with 10 bases in the middle. Clones were read by immunoSEQ multiplex PCR, and TCRdb kept only the in-frame ones, dropping some. The table records 1.4 million or so clones, around 98.5% of them present only once. The origin of this receptor is a man aged 25-45 years in good health. Input material: naive CD4+ T cells sorted from blood. The subset denotes: CD45RA+ positively selected. The chain links TRBV18 to TRBJ2-2; D remains unclear. CDR3 amino acids: CASSRPDGNTGELFF. The CDR3 DNA reads as TGTGCCAGCTCACGACCTGACGGGAACACCGGGGAGCTGTTTTTT.